In its sample, the clone carrying this T cell receptor beta chain was seen many times. What it binds is unknown. These data originate in a study of identifying expanded T cells in peripheral blood. Repertoires were generated with immunoSEQ multiplex PCR, while TCRdb's copy carries only in-frame clones and drops some. This table holds under 100,000 clones, 70% to 90% found once. Broader study findings: Variance in clone template counts between approximately 2-week samples significantly increased with total template count across all healthy donors.

The CDR3 covers 16 residues. CDR1 and CDR2 (germline): SGDLS, YYNGEE. The V and J ends lost 0 bases and 8 bases, in that order; junction bases with no gene match: 9. The receptor comes from a person aged 18 to 75 in good health. The material sequenced was blood. The chain is built from TRBV9 and TRBJ1-2; TRBD1 agrees at 11 bases. The CDR3 DNA is TGTGCCAGCAGCGTAGGTGGGACAGGGGGATCCTACGGCTACACCTTC. Amino acids: CASSVGGTGGSYGYTF.